This T cell receptor (beta chain) was documented in a study of Ad26.COV2.S vaccination and SARS-CoV-2 variants. Treatment noted: approximately 18 received Ad26.COV2.S at low or high dose, single or two shots; roughly 5 received placebo; per-sample allocation not given. Repertoires come from day 63 after the first vaccine or placebo injection. The protocol was immunoSEQ multiplex PCR, while the TCRdb copy is restricted to in-frame clones and leaves out a portion. The sample shows about 330,000 clones, roughly 90% of them seen only once. Study-level results: It was reported that spike-specific CD8+ and CD4+ T cell responses were substantially broad after vaccination.

The junction had 2 bases not matched to a gene; V was cut back by 2 bases and J by 1 base. Germline CDR1 is SGHDN and CDR2 is FVKESK. This CDR3 region has 15 residues. To note about this clone: Its cognate antigen is unknown.

Specimen: peripheral blood, collected in a trial of Ad26.COV2.S vaccine versus placebo. The rearrangement uses TRBV14 and TRBJ2-1; 7 nucleotides agree with TRBD1. This TCR was recovered from a person between 18 and 59 years old who received the Ad26.COV2.S COVID-19 vaccine or a placebo. DNA for the CDR3: TGTGCCAGCAGCCAACTGGACAGGTCCTACAATGAGCAGTTCTTC. Its protein product is CASSQLDRSYNEQFF.